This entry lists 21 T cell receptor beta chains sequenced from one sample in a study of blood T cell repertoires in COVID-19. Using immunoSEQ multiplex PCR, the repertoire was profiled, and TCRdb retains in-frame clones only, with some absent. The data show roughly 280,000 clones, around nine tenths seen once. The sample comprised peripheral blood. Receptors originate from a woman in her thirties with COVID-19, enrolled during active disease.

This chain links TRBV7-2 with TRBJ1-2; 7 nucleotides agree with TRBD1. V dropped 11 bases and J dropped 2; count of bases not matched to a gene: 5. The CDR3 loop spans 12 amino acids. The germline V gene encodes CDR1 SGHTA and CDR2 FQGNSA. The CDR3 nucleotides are TGTGCCGCCATGGGACAGAACTATGGCTACACCTTC. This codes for CAAMGQNYGYTF.

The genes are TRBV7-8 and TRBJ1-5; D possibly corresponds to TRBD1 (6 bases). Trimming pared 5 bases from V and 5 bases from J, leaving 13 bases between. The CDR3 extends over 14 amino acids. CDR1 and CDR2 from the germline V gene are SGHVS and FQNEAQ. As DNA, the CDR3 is TGTGCCAGCAGCATAGGGGGAGAGTATCAGCCCCAGCATTTT. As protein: CASSIGGEYQPQHF.

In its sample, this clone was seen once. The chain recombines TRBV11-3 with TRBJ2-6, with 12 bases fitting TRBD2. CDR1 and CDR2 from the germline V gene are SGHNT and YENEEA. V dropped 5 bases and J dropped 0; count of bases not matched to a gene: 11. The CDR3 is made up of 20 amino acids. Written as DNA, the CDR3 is TGTGCCAGCAGCCCCGGGACTAGCGGGTTTATGCGCTCTGGGGCCAACGTCCTGACTTTC. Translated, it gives CASSPGTSGFMRSGANVLTF.

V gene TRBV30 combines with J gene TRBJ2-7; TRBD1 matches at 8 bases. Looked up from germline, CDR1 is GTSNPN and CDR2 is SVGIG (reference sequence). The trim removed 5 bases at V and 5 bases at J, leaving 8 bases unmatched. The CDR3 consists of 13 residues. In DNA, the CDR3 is TGTGCCTGGGATGGACAGGGAGACGACGAGCAGTACTTC. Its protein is CAWDGQGDDEQYF.

The CDR3 is CARLRQFYRAPNEKLFF. DNA for the CDR3: TGTGCCAGACTGAGACAGTTCTACCGGGCCCCTAATGAAAAACTGTTTTTT. The chain combines TRBV14 with TRBJ1-4; D might be TRBD1 (5 bases). The germline V gene has CDR1 SGHDN and CDR2 FVKESK. The CDR3 is 17 amino acids. V was pared by 9 bases and J by 3 bases, with 23 bases between.

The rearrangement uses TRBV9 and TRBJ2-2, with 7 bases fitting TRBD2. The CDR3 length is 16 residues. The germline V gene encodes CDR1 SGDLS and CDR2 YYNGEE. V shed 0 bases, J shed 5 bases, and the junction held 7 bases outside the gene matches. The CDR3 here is CASSVESTAGTGELFF. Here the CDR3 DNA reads TGTGCCAGCAGCGTAGAAAGTACAGCGGGGACCGGGGAGCTGTTTTTT.

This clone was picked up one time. The CDR3, as DNA: TGTGCCAGCAGCGTAAGGGACAGGGGAGTCAATGAGCAGTTCTTC. This translates into CASSVRDRGVNEQFF. V and J are TRBV9 and TRBJ2-1; 10 positions agree with TRBD1. V lost 1 base to trimming and J lost 6 bases; unmatched junction nucleotides: 4. This CDR3 region has 15 residues. Per germline, CDR1 SGDLS and CDR2 YYNGEE.

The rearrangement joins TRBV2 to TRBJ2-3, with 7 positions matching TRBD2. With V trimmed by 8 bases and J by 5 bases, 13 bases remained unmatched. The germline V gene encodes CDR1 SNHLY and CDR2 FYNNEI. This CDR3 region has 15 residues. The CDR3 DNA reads TGTGCCAGCCTCCCAGCGGGATGGGGGAGAGATACGCAGTATTTT. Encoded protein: CASLPAGWGRDTQYF.

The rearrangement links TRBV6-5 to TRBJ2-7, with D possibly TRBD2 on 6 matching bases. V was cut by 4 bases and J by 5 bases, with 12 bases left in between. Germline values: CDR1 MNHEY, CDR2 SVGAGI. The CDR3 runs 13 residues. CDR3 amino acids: CASSSIRGNEQYF. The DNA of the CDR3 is TGTGCCAGCAGTTCCATCCGGGGGAACGAGCAGTACTTC.

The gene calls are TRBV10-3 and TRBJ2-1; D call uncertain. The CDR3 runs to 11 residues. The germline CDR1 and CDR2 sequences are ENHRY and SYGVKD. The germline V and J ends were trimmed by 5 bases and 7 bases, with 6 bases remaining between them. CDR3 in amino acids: CAISSLNEQFF. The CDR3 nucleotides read TGTGCCATCAGTTCTCTGAATGAGCAGTTCTTC.

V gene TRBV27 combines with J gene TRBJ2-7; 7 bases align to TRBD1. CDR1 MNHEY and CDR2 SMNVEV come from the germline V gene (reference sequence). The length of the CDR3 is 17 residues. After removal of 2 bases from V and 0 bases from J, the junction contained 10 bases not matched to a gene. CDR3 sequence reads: CASSLHMGTALSYEQYF. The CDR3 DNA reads TGTGCCAGCAGTTTACATATGGGGACAGCCCTCTCCTACGAGCAGTACTTC.

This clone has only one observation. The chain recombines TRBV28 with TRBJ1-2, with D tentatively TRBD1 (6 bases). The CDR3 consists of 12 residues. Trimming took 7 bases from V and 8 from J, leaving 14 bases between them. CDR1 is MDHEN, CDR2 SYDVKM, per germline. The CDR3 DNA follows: TGTGCCAGCACCACAGGGAATAGGGGCTACACCTTC. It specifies CASTTGNRGYTF.

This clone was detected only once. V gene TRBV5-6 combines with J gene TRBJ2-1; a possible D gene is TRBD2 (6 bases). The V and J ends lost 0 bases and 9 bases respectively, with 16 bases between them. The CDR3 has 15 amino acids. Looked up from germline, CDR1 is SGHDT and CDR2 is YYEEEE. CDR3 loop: CASSLAGTPFGEQFF. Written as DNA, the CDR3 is TGTGCCAGCAGCTTGGCCGGGACTCCTTTCGGTGAGCAGTTCTTC.

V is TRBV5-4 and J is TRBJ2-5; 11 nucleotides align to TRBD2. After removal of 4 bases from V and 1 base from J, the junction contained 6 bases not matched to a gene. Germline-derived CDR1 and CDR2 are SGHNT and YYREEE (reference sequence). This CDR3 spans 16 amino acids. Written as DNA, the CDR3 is TGTGCCAGCAGCACCCGGACTAGCGGGCCCCAAGAGACCCAGTACTTC. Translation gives CASSTRTSGPQETQYF.

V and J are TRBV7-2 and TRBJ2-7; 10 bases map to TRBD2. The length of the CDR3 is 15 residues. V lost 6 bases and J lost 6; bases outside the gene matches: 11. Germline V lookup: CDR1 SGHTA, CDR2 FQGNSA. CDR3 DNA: TGTGCCAGCAGTTCGCCGACTAGCGGGTATGGCGAGCAGTACTTC. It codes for CASSSPTSGYGEQYF.

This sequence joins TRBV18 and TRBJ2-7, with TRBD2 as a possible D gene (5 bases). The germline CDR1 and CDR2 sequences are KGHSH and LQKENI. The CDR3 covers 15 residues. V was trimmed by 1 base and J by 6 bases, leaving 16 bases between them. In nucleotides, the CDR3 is TGTGCCAGCTCACCACACGACGGGATAGGGAGCGAGCAGTACTTC. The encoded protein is CASSPHDGIGSEQYF.

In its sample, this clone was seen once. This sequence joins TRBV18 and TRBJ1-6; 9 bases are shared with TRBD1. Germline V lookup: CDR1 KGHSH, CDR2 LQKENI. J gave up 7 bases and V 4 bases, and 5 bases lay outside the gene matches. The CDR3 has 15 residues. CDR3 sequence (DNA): TGTGCCAGCTCACTAGGACAGGGGAGGAATTCACCCCTCCACTTT. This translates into CASSLGQGRNSPLHF.

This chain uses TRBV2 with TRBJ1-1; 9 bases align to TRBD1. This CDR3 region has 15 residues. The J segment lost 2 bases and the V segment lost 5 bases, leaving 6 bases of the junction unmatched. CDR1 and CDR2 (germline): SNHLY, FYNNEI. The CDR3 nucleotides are TGTGCCAGCAGTAGGGACAGGGCCGGCAACACTGAAGCTTTCTTT. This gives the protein CASSRDRAGNTEAFF.

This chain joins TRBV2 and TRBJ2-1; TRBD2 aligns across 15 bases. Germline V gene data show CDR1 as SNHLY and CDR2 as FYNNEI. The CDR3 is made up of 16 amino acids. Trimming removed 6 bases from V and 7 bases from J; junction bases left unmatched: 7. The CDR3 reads CASRAPGLAGGNEQFF. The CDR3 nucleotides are TGTGCCAGCAGGGCCCCTGGACTAGCGGGGGGGAATGAGCAGTTCTTC.

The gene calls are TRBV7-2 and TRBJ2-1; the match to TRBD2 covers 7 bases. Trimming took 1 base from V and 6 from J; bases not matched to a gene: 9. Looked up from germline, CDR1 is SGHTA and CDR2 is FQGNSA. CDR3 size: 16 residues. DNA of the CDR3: TGTGCCAGCAGCTTAGGCCCCCCGACTAGCTTCAATGAGCAGTTCTTC. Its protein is CASSLGPPTSFNEQFF.

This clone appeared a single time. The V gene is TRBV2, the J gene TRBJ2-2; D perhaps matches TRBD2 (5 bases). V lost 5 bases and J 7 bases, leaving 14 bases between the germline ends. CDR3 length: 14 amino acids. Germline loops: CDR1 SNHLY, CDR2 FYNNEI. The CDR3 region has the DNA TGTGCCAGCAGTTTTCGGACTGGCGGCGGGGAGCTGTTTTTT. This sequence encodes CASSFRTGGGELFF. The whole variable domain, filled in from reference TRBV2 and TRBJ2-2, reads EPEVTQTPSHQVTQMGQEVILRCVPISNHLYFYWYRQILGQKVEFLVSFYNNEISEKSEIFDDQFSVERPDGSNFTLKIRSTKLEDSAMYFCASSFRTGGGELFFGEGSRLTVL.